This T cell receptor (beta chain) was observed in a study of cytotoxic CD8 clonotypes in ibrutinib-treated CLL. TCRdb's copy holds only in-frame clones and misses some; the assay was immunoSEQ multiplex PCR. The sample contains about 160,000 clones, around nine tenths of which appear only once. Sequenced material: PBMCs, taken at disease progression, from a patient treated with ibrutinib. The sequence derives from a human donor with chronic lymphocytic leukemia.

CDR3 sequence: CASSLGRVYGYTF. CDR3 DNA sequence: TGTGCCAGCAGCTTAGGACGGGTCTATGGCTACACCTTC. The chain employs TRBV11-3 and TRBJ1-2; D gene uncertain. The CDR3 length is 13 residues. V was clipped by 1 base and J by 4 bases, with 7 bases between them. Germline CDR1 reads SGHNT; CDR2 reads YENEEA.